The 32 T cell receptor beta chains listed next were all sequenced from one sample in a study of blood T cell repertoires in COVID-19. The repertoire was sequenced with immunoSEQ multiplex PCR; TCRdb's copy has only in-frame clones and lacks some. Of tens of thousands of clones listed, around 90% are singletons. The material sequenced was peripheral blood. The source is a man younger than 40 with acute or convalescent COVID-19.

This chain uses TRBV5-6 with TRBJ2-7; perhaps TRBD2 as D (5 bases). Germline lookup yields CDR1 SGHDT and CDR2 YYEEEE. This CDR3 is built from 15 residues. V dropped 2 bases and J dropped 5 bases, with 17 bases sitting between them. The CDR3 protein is CASSFRLGRGHEQYF. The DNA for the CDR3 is TGTGCCAGCAGCTTTAGACTGGGAAGAGGGCACGAGCAGTACTTC.

In DNA, the CDR3 is TGTGCCAGCAGTTACGGGGACAGGGGAGATCAGCCCCAGCATTTT. It encodes CASSYGDRGDQPQHF. V gene TRBV6-6 combines with J gene TRBJ1-5; 10 bases align to TRBD1. Looked up from germline, CDR1 is MNHNY and CDR2 is SVGAGI (reference sequence). With V trimmed by 2 bases and J by 5 bases, 3 bases remained unmatched. This CDR3 is 15 amino acids long.

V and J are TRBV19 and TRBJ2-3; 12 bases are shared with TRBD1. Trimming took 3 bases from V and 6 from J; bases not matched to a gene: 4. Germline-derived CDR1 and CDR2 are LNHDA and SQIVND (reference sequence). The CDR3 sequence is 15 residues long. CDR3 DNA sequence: TGTGCCAGTAGTATGGGGACAGGGGGCTTGGATACGCAGTATTTT. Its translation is CASSMGTGGLDTQYF.

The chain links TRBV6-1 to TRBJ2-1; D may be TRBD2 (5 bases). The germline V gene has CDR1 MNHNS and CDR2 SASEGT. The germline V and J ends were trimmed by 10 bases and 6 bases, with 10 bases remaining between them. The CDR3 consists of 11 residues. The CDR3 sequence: CAIRLFNEQFF. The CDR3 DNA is TGTGCCATCCGACTATTCAATGAGCAGTTCTTC.

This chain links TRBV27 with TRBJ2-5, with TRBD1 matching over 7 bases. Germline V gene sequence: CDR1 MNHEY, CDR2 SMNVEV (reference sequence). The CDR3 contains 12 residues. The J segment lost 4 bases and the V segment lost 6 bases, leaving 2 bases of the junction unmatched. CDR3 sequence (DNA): TGTGCCAGCAGAAACAGGGGAGAGACCCAGTACTTC. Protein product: CASRNRGETQYF.

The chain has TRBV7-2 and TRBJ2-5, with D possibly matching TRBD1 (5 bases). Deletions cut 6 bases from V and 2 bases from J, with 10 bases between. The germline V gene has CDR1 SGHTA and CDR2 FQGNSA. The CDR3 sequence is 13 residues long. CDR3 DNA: TGTGCCAGCAGTGCAGGGCAGCAAGAGACCCAGTACTTC. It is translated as CASSAGQQETQYF. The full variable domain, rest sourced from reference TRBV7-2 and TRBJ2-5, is GAGVSQSPSNKVTEKGKDVELRCDPISGHTALYWYRQSLGQGLEFLIYFQGNSAPDKSGLPSDRFSAERTGGSVSTLTIQRTQQEDSAVYLCASSAGQQETQYFGPGTRLLVL.

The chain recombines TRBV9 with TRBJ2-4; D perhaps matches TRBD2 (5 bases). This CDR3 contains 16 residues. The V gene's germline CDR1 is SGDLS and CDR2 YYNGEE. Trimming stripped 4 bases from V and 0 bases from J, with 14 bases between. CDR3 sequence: CASSPKGRVAKNIQYF. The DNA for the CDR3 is TGTGCCAGCAGCCCAAAAGGGCGGGTAGCCAAAAACATTCAGTACTTC.

CDR3 bases: TGCAGTGCTAGTAGGGAGGTCCAGCCCCAGCATTTT. Its translation: CSASREVQPQHF. This rearrangement joins TRBV20-1 to TRBJ1-5; D unclear. Germline CDR1 is DFQATT and CDR2 is SNEGSKA (reference sequence). Trimming cost V 3 bases and J 7 bases, with 10 bases left between them. The CDR3 length is 12 residues.

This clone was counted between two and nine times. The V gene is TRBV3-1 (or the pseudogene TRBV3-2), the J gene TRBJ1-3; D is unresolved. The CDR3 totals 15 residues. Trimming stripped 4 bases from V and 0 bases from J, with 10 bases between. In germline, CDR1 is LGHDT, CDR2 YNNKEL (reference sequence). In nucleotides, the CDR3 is TGTGCCAGCAGCCCGACATTTAACTCTGGAAACACCATATATTTT. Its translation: CASSPTFNSGNTIYF.

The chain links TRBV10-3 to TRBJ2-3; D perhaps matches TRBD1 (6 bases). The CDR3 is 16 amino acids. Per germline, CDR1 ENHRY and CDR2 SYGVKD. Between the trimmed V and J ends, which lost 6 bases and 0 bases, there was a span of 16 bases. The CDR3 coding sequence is TGTGCCATCAGACCGGCACAGGGACCTAGCACAGATACGCAGTATTTT. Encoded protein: CAIRPAQGPSTDTQYF.

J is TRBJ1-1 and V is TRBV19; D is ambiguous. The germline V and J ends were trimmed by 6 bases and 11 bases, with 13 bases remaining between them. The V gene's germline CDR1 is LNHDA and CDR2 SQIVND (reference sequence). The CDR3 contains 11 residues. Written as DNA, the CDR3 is TGTGCCAGTAGAGCAGCAGGTTCGGCTTTCTTT. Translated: CASRAAGSAFF.

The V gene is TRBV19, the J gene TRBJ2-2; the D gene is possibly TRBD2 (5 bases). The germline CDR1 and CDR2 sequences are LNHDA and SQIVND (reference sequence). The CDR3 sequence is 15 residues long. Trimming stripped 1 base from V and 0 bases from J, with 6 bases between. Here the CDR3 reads CASSIGLPNTGELFF. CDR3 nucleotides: TGTGCCAGTAGTATAGGACTACCGAACACCGGGGAGCTGTTTTTT.

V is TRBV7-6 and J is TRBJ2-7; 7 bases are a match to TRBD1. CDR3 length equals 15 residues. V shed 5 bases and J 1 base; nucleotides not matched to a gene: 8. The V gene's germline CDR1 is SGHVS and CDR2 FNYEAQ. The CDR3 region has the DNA TGTGCCAGCAGCCGACAGGGACCGGGGTCCTACGAGCAGTACTTC. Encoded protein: CASSRQGPGSYEQYF.

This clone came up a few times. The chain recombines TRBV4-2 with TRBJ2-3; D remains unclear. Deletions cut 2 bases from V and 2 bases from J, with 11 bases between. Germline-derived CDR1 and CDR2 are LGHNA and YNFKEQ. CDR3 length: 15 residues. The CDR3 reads CASSQRLTNTDTQYF. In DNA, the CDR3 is TGTGCCAGCAGCCAAAGACTGACGAACACAGATACGCAGTATTTT.

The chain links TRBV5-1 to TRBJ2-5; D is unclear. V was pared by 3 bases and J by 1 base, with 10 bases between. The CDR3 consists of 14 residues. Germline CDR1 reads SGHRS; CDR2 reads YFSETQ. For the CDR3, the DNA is TGCGCCAGCAGCTCGTATACAGTCCAAGAGACCCAGTACTTC. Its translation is CASSSYTVQETQYF.

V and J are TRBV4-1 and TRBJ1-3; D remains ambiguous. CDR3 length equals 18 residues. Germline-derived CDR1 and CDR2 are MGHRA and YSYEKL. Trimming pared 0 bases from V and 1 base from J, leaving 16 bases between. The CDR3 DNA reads TGCGCCAGCAGCCAAGAAGGTCAAGACATCAGTTCTGGAAACACCATATATTTT. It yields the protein CASSQEGQDISSGNTIYF.

The CDR3 is CASSPSGINIQYF. CDR3 bases: TGTGCCAGCAGTCCCTCGGGGATAAACATTCAGTACTTC. The rearrangement links TRBV6-5 to TRBJ2-4; tentative D call: TRBD2 (5 bases). Trimming took off 5 bases at V and 6 bases at J, with 11 bases between the two ends. The germline V gene encodes CDR1 MNHEY and CDR2 SVGAGI. The CDR3 contains 13 residues.

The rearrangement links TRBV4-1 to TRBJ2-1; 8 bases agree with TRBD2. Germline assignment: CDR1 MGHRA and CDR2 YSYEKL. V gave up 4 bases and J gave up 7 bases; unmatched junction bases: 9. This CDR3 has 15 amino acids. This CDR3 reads CASSRREGSGNEQFF. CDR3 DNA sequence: TGCGCCAGCAGCCGTCGGGAGGGTAGTGGAAATGAGCAGTTCTTC.

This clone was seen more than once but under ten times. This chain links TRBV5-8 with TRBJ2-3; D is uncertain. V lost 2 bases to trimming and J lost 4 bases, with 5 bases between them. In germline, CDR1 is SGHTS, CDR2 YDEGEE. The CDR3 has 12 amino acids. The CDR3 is CASSFRPDTQYF. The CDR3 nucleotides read TGTGCCAGCAGCTTCCGTCCAGATACGCAGTATTTT.

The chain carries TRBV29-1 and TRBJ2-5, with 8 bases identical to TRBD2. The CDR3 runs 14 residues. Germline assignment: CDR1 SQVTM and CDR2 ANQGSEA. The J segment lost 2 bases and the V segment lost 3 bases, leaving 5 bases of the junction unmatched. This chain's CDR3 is CSVDSGLGQETQYF. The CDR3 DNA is TGCAGCGTTGACTCGGGACTAGGACAAGAGACCCAGTACTTC.

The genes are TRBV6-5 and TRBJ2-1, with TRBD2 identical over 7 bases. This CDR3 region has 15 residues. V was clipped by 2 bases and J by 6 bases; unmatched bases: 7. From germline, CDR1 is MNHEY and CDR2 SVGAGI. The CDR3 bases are TGTGCCAGCAGTTACCGAGCGGGATTAGGCAATGAGCAGTTCTTC. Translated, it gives CASSYRAGLGNEQFF.

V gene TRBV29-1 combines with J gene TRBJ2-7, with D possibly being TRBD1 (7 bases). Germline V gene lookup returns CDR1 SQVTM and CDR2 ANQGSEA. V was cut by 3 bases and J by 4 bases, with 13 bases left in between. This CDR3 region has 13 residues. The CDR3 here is CSVDPTGTYEQYF. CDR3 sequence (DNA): TGCAGCGTTGACCCGACAGGGACTTACGAGCAGTACTTC.

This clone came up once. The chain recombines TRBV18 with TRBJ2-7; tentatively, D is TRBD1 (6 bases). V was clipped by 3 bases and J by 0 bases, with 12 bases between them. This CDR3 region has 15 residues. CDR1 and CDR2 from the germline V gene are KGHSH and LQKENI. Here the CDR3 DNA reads TGTGCCAGCTCACCGTCAGGGGTAACCTCCTACGAGCAGTACTTC. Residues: CASSPSGVTSYEQYF.

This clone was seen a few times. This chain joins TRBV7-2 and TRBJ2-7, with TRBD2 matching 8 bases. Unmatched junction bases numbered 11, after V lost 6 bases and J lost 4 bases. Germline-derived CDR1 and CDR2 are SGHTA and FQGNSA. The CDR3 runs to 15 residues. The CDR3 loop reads CASSSPGLVMYEQYF. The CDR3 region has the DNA TGTGCCAGCAGTTCCCCGGGACTAGTTATGTACGAGCAGTACTTC.

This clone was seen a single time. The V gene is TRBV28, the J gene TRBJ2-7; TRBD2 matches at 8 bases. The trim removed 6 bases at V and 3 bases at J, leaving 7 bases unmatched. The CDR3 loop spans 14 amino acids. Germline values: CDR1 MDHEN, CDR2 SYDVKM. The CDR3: CASRRLASHYEQYF. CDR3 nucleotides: TGTGCCAGCAGAAGACTAGCGTCACACTACGAGCAGTACTTC.

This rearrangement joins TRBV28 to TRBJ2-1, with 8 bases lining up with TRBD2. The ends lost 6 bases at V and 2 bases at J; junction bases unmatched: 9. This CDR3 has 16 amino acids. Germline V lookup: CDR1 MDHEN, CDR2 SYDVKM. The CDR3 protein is CASSDSGKSTYNEQFF. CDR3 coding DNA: TGTGCCAGCAGCGATAGCGGGAAGAGTACCTACAATGAGCAGTTCTTC.

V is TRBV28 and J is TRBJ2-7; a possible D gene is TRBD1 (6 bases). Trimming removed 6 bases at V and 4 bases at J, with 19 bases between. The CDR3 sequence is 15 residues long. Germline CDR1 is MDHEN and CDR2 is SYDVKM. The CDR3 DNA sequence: TGTGCCAGCAGGGAGACAGGACCCATTCGATACGAGCAGTACTTC. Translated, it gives CASRETGPIRYEQYF.

As DNA, the CDR3 is TGTGCCAGCTCACCCGGGTCTAACTATGGCTACACCTTC. Translating gives CASSPGSNYGYTF. This chain joins TRBV18 and TRBJ1-2; no definite D call. CDR1 is KGHSH and CDR2 is LQKENI in the germline V gene. This CDR3 contains 13 residues. V was pared by 3 bases and J by 0 bases, with 5 bases between.

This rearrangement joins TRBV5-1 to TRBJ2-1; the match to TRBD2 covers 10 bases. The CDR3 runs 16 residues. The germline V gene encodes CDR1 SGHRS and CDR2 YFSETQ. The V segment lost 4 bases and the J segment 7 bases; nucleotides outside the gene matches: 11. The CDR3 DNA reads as TGCGCCAGCAGCCCCCTCCCTAGCGGGAGTTTTAATGAGCAGTTCTTC. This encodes CASSPLPSGSFNEQFF. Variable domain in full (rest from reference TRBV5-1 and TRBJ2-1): KAGVTQTPRYLIKTRGQQVTLSCSPISGHRSVSWYQQTPGQGLQFLFEYFSETQRNKGNFPGRFSGRQFSNSRSEMNVSTLELGDSALYLCASSPLPSGSFNEQFFGPGTRLTVL.

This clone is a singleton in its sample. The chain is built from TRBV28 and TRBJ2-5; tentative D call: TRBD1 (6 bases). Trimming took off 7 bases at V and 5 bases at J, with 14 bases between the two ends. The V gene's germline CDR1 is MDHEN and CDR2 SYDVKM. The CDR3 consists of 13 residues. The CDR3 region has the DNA TGTGCCAGCACCCCCCAGGGGTTGGAGACCCAGTACTTC. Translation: CASTPQGLETQYF.

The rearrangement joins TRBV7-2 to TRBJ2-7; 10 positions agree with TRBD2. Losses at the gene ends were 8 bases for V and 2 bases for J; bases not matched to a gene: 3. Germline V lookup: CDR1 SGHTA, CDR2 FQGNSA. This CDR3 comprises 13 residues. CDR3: CASGLAGAYEQYF. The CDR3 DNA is TGTGCCAGCGGCCTAGCGGGAGCCTACGAGCAGTACTTC.

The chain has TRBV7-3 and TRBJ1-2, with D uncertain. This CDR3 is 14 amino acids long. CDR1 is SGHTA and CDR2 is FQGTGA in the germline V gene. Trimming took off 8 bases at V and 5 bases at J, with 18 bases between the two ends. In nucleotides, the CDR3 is TGTGCCAGCCGCGACGTTTCGGGGATTTATGGCTACACCTTC. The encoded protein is CASRDVSGIYGYTF.